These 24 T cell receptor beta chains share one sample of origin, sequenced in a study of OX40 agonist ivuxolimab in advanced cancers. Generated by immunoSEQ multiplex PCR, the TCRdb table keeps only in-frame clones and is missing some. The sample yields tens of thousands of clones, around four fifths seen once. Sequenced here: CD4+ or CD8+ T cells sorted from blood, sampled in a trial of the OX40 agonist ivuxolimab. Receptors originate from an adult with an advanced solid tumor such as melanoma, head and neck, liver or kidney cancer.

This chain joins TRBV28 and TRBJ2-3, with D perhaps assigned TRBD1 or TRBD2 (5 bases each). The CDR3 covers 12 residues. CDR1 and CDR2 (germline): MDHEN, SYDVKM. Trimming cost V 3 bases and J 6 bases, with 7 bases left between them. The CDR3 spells CASSFGADTQYF. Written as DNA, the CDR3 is TGTGCCAGCAGTTTCGGGGCTGATACGCAGTATTTT.

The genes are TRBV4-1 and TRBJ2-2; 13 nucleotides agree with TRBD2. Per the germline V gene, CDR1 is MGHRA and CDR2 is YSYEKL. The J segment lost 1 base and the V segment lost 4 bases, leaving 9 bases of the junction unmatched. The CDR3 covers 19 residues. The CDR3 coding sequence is TGCGCCAGCAGCCGGGGACTAGCGGGGCTAAGACGGAACACCGGGGAGCTGTTTTTT. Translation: CASSRGLAGLRRNTGELFF.

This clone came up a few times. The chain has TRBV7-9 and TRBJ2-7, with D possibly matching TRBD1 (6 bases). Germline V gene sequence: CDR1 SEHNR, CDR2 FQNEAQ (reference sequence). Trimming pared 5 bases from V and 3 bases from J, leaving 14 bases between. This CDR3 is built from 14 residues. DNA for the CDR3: TGTGCCAGCAGCCCCGGACAGCCGTACTACGAGCAGTACTTC. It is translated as CASSPGQPYYEQYF.

CDR3 sequence: CASSPERTTDTQYF. As DNA, the CDR3 is TGTGCCAGCTCACCCGAGCGGACCACAGATACGCAGTATTTT. The J gene is TRBJ2-3, the V gene TRBV18; D may be TRBD2 (5 bases). The germline V gene encodes CDR1 KGHSH and CDR2 LQKENI. V was cut by 3 bases and J by 2 bases, with 9 bases left in between. The CDR3 has 14 residues.

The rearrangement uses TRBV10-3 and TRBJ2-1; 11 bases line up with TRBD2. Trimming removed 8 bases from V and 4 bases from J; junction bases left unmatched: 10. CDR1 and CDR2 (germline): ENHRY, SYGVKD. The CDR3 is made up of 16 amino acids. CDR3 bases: TGTGCCATCCTGGGCTTTGGGACTAGCGGTTACAATGAGCAGTTCTTC. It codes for CAILGFGTSGYNEQFF.

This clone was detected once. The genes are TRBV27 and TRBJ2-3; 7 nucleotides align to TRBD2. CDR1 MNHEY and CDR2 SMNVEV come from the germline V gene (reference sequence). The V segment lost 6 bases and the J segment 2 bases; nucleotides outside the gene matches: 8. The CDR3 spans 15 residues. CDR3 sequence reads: CASSSRDYATDTQYF. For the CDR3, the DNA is TGTGCCAGCAGCTCCCGGGACTATGCCACAGATACGCAGTATTTT.

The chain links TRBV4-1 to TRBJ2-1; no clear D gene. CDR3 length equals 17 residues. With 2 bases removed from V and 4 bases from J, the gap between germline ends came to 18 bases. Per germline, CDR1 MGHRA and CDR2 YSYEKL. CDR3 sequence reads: CASSQRLVLGRYNEQFF. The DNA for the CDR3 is TGCGCCAGCAGCCAACGGTTAGTCCTTGGCAGGTACAATGAGCAGTTCTTC.

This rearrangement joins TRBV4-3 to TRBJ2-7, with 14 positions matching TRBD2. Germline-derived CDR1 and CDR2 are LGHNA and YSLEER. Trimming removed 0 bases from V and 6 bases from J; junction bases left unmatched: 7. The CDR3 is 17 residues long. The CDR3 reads CASSQDVGLAGVGEQYF. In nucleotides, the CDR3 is TGCGCCAGCAGCCAAGATGTGGGACTAGCGGGAGTGGGCGAGCAGTACTTC.

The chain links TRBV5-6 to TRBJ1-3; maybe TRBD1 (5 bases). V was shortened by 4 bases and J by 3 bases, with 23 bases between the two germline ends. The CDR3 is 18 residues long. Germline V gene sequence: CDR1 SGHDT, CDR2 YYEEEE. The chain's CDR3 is CASSPRSAGGDVGNTIYF. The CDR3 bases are TGTGCCAGCAGCCCACGGTCAGCCGGAGGGGATGTTGGAAACACCATATATTTT.

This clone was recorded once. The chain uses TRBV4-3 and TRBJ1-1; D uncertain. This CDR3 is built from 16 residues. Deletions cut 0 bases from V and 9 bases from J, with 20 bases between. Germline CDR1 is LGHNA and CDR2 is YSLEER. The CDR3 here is CASSQETTGFRVQAFF. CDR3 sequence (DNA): TGCGCCAGCAGCCAAGAGACAACCGGGTTTAGGGTGCAAGCTTTCTTT.

The CDR3 nucleotides read TGTGCCAGCAGCGCCACTTATTCACCCCTCCACTTT. Protein: CASSATYSPLHF. This rearrangement joins TRBV5-6 to TRBJ1-6; D gene unclear. V dropped 4 bases and J dropped 8 bases, with 7 bases sitting between them. The CDR3 is 12 residues long. Germline V gene sequence: CDR1 SGHDT, CDR2 YYEEEE.

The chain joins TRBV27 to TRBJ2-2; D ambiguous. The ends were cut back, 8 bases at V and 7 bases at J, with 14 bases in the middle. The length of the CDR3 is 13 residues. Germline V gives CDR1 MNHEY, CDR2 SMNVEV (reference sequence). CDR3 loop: CASGYQVGGELFF. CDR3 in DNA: TGTGCCAGCGGCTATCAAGTTGGCGGGGAGCTGTTTTTT.

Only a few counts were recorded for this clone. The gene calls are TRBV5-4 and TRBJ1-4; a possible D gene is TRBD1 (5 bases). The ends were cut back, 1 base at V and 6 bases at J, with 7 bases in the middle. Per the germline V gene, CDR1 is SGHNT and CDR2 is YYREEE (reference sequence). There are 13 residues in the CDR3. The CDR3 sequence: CASSLPGDEKLFF. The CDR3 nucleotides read TGTGCCAGCAGCTTGCCGGGGGATGAAAAACTGTTTTTT.

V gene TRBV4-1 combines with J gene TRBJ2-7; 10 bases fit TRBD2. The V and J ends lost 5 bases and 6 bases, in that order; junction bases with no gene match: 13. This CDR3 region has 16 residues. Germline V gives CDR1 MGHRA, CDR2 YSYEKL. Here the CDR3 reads CASSKTLAGDWSEQYF. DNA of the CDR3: TGCGCCAGCAGCAAAACCCTAGCGGGAGATTGGAGCGAGCAGTACTTC.

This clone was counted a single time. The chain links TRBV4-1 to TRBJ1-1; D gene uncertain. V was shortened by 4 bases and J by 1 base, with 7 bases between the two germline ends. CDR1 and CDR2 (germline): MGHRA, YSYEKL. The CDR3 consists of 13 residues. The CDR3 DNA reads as TGCGCCAGCAGCCCCCCAGGGAACACTGAAGCTTTCTTT. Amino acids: CASSPPGNTEAFF.

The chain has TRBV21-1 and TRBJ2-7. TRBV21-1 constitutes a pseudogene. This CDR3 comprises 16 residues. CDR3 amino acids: CASSKLRHDLGYEQYF. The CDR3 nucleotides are TGTGCCAGCAGCAAACTTCGGCACGATTTGGGATACGAGCAGTACTTC.

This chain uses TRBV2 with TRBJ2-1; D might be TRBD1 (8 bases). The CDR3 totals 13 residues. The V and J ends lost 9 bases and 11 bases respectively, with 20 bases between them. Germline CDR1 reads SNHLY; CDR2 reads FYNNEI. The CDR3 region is CASLGQGGSKQFF. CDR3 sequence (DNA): TGTGCCAGTTTAGGACAGGGAGGGTCAAAGCAGTTCTTC.

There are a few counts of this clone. CDR3 bases: TGTGCCAGCAGCCCATGGACAGGCTCTGGGGCCAACGTCCTGACTTTC. The encoded protein is CASSPWTGSGANVLTF. The chain has TRBV5-4 and TRBJ2-6; 7 positions match TRBD1. Germline lookup yields CDR1 SGHNT and CDR2 YYREEE (reference sequence). J was trimmed by 0 bases and V by 4 bases; bases with no gene match: 4. The CDR3 length is 16 residues. Complete variable domain (other parts from reference TRBV5-4 and TRBJ2-6): ETGVTQSPTHLIKTRGQQVTLRCSSQSGHNTVSWYQQALGQGPQFIFQYYREEENGRGNFPPRFSGLQFPNYSSELNVNALELDDSALYLCASSPWTGSGANVLTFGAGSRLTVL.

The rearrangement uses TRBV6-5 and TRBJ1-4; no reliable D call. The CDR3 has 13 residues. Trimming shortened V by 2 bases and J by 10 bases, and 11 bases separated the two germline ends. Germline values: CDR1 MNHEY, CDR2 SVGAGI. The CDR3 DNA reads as TGTGCCAGCAGTTACCGAGAGGGCGGAAAACTGTTTTTT. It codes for CASSYREGGKLFF.

The chain's CDR3 is CATYRGETQYF. Here the CDR3 DNA reads TGTGCCACCTACAGGGGAGAGACCCAGTACTTC. This chain joins TRBV6-5 and TRBJ2-5, with 7 bases fitting TRBD1. The CDR3 spans 11 residues. Germline values: CDR1 MNHEY, CDR2 SVGAGI. The J segment lost 4 bases and the V segment lost 10 bases, leaving 3 bases of the junction unmatched.

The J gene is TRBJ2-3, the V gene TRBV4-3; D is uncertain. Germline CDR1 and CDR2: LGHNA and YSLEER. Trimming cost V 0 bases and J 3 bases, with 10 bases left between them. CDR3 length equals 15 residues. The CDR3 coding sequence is TGCGCCAGCAGCCAAGAGTCTCGGGCAACAGATACGCAGTATTTT. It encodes CASSQESRATDTQYF.

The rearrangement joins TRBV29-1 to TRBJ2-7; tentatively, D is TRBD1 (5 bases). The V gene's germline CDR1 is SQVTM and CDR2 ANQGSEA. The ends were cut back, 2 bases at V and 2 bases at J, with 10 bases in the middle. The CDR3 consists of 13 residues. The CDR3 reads CSVEWQDTYEQYF. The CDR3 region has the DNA TGCAGCGTTGAATGGCAGGACACCTACGAGCAGTACTTC.

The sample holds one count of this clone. The CDR3 reads CASSQEEAEEFSYEQYF. CDR3 in DNA: TGCGCCAGCAGCCAAGAGGAGGCGGAGGAATTCTCCTACGAGCAGTACTTC. This chain connects TRBV4-1 to TRBJ2-7, with a possible D match to TRBD2 (5 bases). CDR1 is MGHRA and CDR2 is YSYEKL in the germline V gene. Trimming took 0 bases from V and 0 from J, leaving 15 bases between them. The CDR3 totals 17 residues.

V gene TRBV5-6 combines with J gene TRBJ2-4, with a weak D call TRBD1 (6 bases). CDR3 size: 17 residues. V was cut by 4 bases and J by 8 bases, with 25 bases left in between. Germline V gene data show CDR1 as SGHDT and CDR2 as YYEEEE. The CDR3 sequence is CASSNTATGISGDIQYF. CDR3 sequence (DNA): TGTGCCAGCAGCAACACTGCGACAGGCATTAGTGGGGACATTCAGTACTTC.